This T cell receptor (beta chain) comes out of a study of OX40 agonist ivuxolimab in advanced cancers. Turning to the study itself: The drug used for patients, ivuxolimab, was an agonistic anti-OX40 (CD134) antibody. Partial response was recorded in three patients: one hepatocellular carcinoma and two cutaneous melanoma cases.

On this clone: Its antigen is still unknown.

TCRdb's copy holds only in-frame clones and misses some; the assay was immunoSEQ multiplex PCR. The table has more than 45,000 clones, roughly nine tenths seen once. The CDR3 is 10 residues long. The V end was cut by 4 bases, the J end by 6 bases, with 4 bases between. Germline assignment: CDR1 SQVTM and CDR2 ANQGSEA. General observations from the study: In the expanded peripheral T cells, antigen specificity was never determined. On average, CD8+ T cells showed a greater number of expanded clones than CD4+.

The chain employs TRBV29-1 and TRBJ2-1; unclear D gene. The sequencing here drew on CD4+ or CD8+ T cells sorted from blood, taken in a trial of the OX40 agonist ivuxolimab. This TCR derives from an adult with an advanced solid tumor such as melanoma, head and neck, liver or kidney cancer. Written as DNA, the CDR3 is TGCAGCGTTGGGGGCAATGAGCAGTTCTTC. It specifies CSVGGNEQFF.